A single sample is the source of the 15 T cell receptor beta chains below, sequenced in a study of blood T cell repertoires in COVID-19. Produced via immunoSEQ multiplex PCR; TCRdb's table is partial and in-frame only. The data show about 74,000 clones, more than 70% seen once. Source material: peripheral blood. These receptors all stem from a man aged 45-60 years with active COVID-19.

The V call is TRBV19, the J call TRBJ1-5, with 10 positions matching TRBD1. Germline V lookup: CDR1 LNHDA, CDR2 SQIVND (reference sequence). The length of the CDR3 is 15 residues. V was clipped by 4 bases and J by 2 bases; unmatched bases: 2. CDR3 sequence reads: CASSRGTGGNQPQHF. Written as DNA, the CDR3 is TGTGCCAGTAGTAGGGGGACAGGGGGCAATCAGCCCCAGCATTTT.

The rearrangement links TRBV20-1 to TRBJ2-7; TRBD2 matches 9 bases. From germline, CDR1 is DFQATT and CDR2 SNEGSKA (reference sequence). The CDR3 runs to 13 residues. V was pared by 3 bases and J by 6 bases, with 6 bases of the junction left unmatched. CDR3 DNA: TGCAGTGCTAGTCCGGGACTAGCTATCGAGCAGTACTTC. This translates into CSASPGLAIEQYF.

This chain joins TRBV7-2 and TRBJ1-6, with 9 bases that match TRBD1. The length of the CDR3 is 13 residues. The ends lost 5 bases at V and 8 bases at J; junction bases unmatched: 1. Germline lookup yields CDR1 SGHTA and CDR2 FQGNSA. The CDR3 loop is CASSRQGDSPLHF. CDR3 in DNA: TGTGCCAGCAGCCGACAGGGGGATTCACCCCTCCACTTT.

This clone has only a few counts. The chain couples TRBV5-1 to TRBJ2-1, with TRBD2 identical over 8 bases. With V trimmed by 1 base and J by 4 bases, 4 bases remained unmatched. CDR3 length: 15 amino acids. Germline CDR1 reads SGHRS; CDR2 reads YFSETQ. CDR3 DNA sequence: TGCGCCAGCAGCTTGACGGGGGGGACTTACAATGAGCAGTTCTTC. Its protein is CASSLTGGTYNEQFF.

This rearrangement joins TRBV4-3 to TRBJ2-1; a possible D gene is TRBD1 (5 bases). The CDR3 runs to 13 residues. V shed 0 bases and J shed 15 bases, with 15 bases lying between them. Germline loops: CDR1 LGHNA, CDR2 YSLEER. CDR3 sequence (DNA): TGCGCCAGCAGCCAAGAAAGGGGCCGGGCACCGTTCTTC. Translated: CASSQERGRAPFF.

V is TRBV4-1 and J is TRBJ1-4; possibly TRBD1 for D (6 bases). The CDR3 is made up of 15 amino acids. V dropped 2 bases and J dropped 5 bases, with 12 bases sitting between them. Germline assignment: CDR1 MGHRA and CDR2 YSYEKL. CDR3 region: CASSQSIRGNEKLFF. The CDR3, as DNA: TGCGCCAGCAGCCAATCTATAAGGGGGAATGAAAAACTGTTTTTT.

This clone has only one observation. The chain recombines TRBV4-2 with TRBJ2-2; D may be TRBD2 (5 bases). CDR1 and CDR2 from the germline V gene are LGHNA and YNFKEQ. Trimming shortened V by 0 bases and J by 7 bases, and 15 bases separated the two germline ends. The CDR3 is 16 amino acids. The CDR3 nucleotides are TGTGCCAGCAGCCAAGATAGTTTAACCCGGGGCGGGGAGCTGTTTTTT. Protein: CASSQDSLTRGGELFF.

This clone was counted a few times. This chain joins TRBV4-2 and TRBJ2-3; TRBD2 is a possible D gene (7 bases). CDR3 length equals 15 residues. Germline lookup yields CDR1 LGHNA and CDR2 YNFKEQ. The V gene lost 1 base and the J gene lost 6 bases, with 14 bases spanning the gap. This CDR3 is CASSQGGGPWDTQYF. The CDR3 DNA reads TGTGCCAGCAGCCAAGGGGGGGGGCCATGGGATACGCAGTATTTT.

V usage is TRBV2 and J usage is TRBJ2-3; 7 bases agree with TRBD2. CDR1 SNHLY and CDR2 FYNNEI come from the germline V gene. The CDR3 extends over 14 amino acids. Unmatched junction bases numbered 9, after V lost 6 bases and J lost 6 bases. The CDR3 loop is CASRKGAGMDTQYF. In DNA, the CDR3 is TGTGCCAGCAGGAAGGGAGCGGGGATGGATACGCAGTATTTT.

V usage is TRBV3-1 (or the pseudogene TRBV3-2) and J usage is TRBJ2-1; D may be TRBD2 (6 bases). Trimming took 1 base from V and 15 from J, leaving 16 bases between them. The CDR3 loop spans 13 amino acids. CDR1 and CDR2 from the germline V gene are LGHDT and YNNKEL (reference sequence). The CDR3 DNA reads TGTGCCAGCAGCCAAGCGGGGGACCCCGGGCTGTTCTTC. Its protein is CASSQAGDPGLFF.

V is TRBV9 and J is TRBJ2-1; 11 bases fit TRBD1. CDR3 length equals 15 residues. V lost 0 bases and J lost 6; bases outside the gene matches: 2. Germline CDR1 is SGDLS and CDR2 is YYNGEE. DNA for the CDR3: TGTGCCAGCAGCGTAGCCGGACAGGGGGCCAATGAGCAGTTCTTC. It translates to CASSVAGQGANEQFF. The full variable domain, its missing parts supplied by reference TRBV9 and TRBJ2-1, is DSGVTQTPKHLITATGQRVTLRCSPRSGDLSVYWYQQSLDQGLQFLIQYYNGEERAKGNILERFSAQQFPDLHSELNLSSLELGDSALYFCASSVAGQGANEQFFGPGTRLTVL.

The J gene is TRBJ2-3, the V gene TRBV6-5; 8 bases are shared with TRBD2. Germline CDR1 reads MNHEY; CDR2 reads SVGAGI. V was pared by 0 bases and J by 1 base, with 3 bases of the junction left unmatched. This CDR3 has 16 amino acids. The CDR3 DNA follows: TGTGCCAGCAGTTACTCTGGCGGGGGGCGCACAGATACGCAGTATTTT. Translation gives CASSYSGGGRTDTQYF.

Only one count was recorded for this clone. This chain uses TRBV7-2 with TRBJ2-3; TRBD1 matches 12 bases. The ends lost 4 bases at V and 4 bases at J; junction bases unmatched: 6. Germline assignment: CDR1 SGHTA and CDR2 FQGNSA. This CDR3 has 16 amino acids. Here the CDR3 reads CASSSRGTGGADTQYF. In nucleotides, the CDR3 is TGTGCCAGCAGCTCCCGCGGGACAGGGGGCGCAGATACGCAGTATTTT.

The chain combines TRBV20-1 with TRBJ2-3, with TRBD2 matching 10 bases. The germline V gene encodes CDR1 DFQATT and CDR2 SNEGSKA (reference sequence). CDR3 length: 16 residues. With V trimmed by 3 bases and J by 4 bases, 10 bases remained unmatched. The CDR3 sequence: CSASGAGGTRADTQYF. As DNA, the CDR3 is TGCAGTGCTAGTGGAGCGGGGGGGACAAGGGCAGATACGCAGTATTTT.

The CDR3 is CASSLYGTGDYEQYF. In DNA, the CDR3 is TGTGCCAGCAGCTTATATGGGACAGGGGACTACGAGCAGTACTTC. This chain uses TRBV11-2 with TRBJ2-7, with TRBD1 identical over 10 bases. The CDR3 is made up of 15 amino acids. The germline V gene encodes CDR1 SGHAT and CDR2 FQNNGV. The J segment lost 3 bases and the V segment lost 2 bases, leaving 4 bases of the junction unmatched.